The clone carrying this T cell receptor (beta chain) has a single count. Its matching antigen is unknown. The data derive from a study of cytomegalovirus exposure and HLA in healthy donors. Study conclusions and caveats: TCR beta sequences reportedly predicted most subjects' HLA-A and HLA-B alleles accurately. A later analysis linked a missense variant in DCLRE1C to the trimming of TCR beta V and J genes.

PCR involved 60 Vbeta and 13 Jbeta primers. Authors' data handling: The count from a later analysis was tens of millions of unique TCR beta chains, 9.5 million to 13 million of them shared. The method was immunoSEQ multiplex PCR; TCRdb's version includes in-frame clones alone and lacks a portion of them. V, J and clone size are those of that table, while D and trimming were read from the DNA. The sample lists about 190,000 clones; approximately 80% were seen once. This CDR3 comprises 14 residues. Per germline, CDR1 SQVTM and CDR2 ANQGSEA. V was clipped by 3 bases and J by 0 bases, with 12 bases between them. At the time of sampling, donors were nominally healthy, though unrecorded immune exposures were likely.

Specimen: PBMCs. The sequence was obtained from a woman younger than 30 in good health and CMV-seropositive. The rearrangement uses TRBV29-1 and TRBJ2-7, with D maybe TRBD2 (6 bases). The CDR3 protein is CSVDTLGGSYEQYF. The DNA for the CDR3 is TGCAGCGTTGATACTTTGGGGGGCTCCTACGAGCAGTACTTC.